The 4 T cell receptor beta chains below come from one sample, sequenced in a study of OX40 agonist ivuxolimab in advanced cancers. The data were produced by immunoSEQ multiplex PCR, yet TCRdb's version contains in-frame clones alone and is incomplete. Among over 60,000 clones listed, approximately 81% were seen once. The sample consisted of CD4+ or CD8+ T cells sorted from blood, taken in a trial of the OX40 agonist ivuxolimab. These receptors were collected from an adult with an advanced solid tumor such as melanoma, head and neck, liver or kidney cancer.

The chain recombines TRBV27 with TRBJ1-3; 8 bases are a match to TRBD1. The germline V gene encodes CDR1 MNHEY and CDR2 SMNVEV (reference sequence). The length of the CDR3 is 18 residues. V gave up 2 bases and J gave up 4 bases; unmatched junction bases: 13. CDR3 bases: TGTGCCAGCAGTTTACTCTCACATTTGGACAGGGCAGGAAACACCATATATTTT. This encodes CASSLLSHLDRAGNTIYF.

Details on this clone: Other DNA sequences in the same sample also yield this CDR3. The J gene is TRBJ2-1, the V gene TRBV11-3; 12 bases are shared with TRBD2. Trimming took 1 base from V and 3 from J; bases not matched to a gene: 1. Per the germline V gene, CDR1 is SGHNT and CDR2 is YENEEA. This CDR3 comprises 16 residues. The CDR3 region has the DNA TGTGCCAGCAGCTTAGGGACTAGCGGGGTCTACAATGAGCAGTTCTTC. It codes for CASSLGTSGVYNEQFF. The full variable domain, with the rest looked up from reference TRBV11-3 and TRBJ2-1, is EAGVVQSPRYKIIEKKQPVAFWCNPISGHNTLYWYLQNLGQGPELLIRYENEEAVDDSQLPKDRFSAERLKGVDSTLKIQPAELGDSAVYLCASSLGTSGVYNEQFFGPGTRLTVL.

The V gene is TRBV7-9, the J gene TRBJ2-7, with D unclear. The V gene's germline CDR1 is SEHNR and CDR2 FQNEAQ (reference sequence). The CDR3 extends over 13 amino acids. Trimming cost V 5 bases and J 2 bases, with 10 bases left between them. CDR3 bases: TGTGCCAGCAGCCCAAAAGGGCCCTACGAGCAGTACTTC. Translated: CASSPKGPYEQYF.

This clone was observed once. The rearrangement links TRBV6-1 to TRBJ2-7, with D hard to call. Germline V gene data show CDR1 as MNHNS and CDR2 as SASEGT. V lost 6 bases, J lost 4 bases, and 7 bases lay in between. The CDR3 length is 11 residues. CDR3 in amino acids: CASRSKYEQYF. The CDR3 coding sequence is TGTGCCAGCAGGAGTAAGTACGAGCAGTACTTC.